The 5 T cell receptor beta chains in this list originate from one sample, sequenced in a study of shared T cell receptors in the human thymus. The assay was immunoSEQ multiplex PCR, and TCRdb's table has in-frame clones only and misses some. The data hold 700,000 to 750,000 clones, with 70% to 90% observed a single time. This sample also appeared in a second study, on human thymus T cells.

Material for sequencing was thymocytes. The receptor source for this set is a girl under two years old with a congenital heart defect.

The chain joins TRBV7-2 to TRBJ1-3; D is perhaps TRBD1 (5 bases). Per the germline V gene, CDR1 is SGHTA and CDR2 is FQGNSA. V was clipped by 2 bases and J by 6 bases, with 8 bases between them. This CDR3 has 13 amino acids. DNA of the CDR3: TGTGCCAGCAGCTTAAGGGGTGAAAACACCATATATTTT. Its translation is CASSLRGENTIYF.

This chain connects TRBV14 to TRBJ2-7; no reliable D call. V lost 0 bases to trimming and J lost 1 base, with 10 bases between them. The CDR3 covers 15 residues. Germline-derived CDR1 and CDR2 are SGHDN and FVKESK. CDR3 nucleotides: TGTGCCAGCAGCCAAGACAGGCCCCAATCCTACGAGCAGTACTTC. This codes for CASSQDRPQSYEQYF.

Comment on this clone: This sample includes further DNA sequences coding for the same CDR3. This chain uses TRBV19 with TRBJ1-5, with D possibly matching TRBD1 (6 bases). CDR3 size: 14 residues. Germline loops: CDR1 LNHDA, CDR2 SQIVND (reference sequence). Trimming removed 3 bases at V and 4 bases at J, with 10 bases between. CDR3 sequence reads: CASSISQGNQPQHF. The CDR3 coding sequence is TGTGCCAGTAGTATCAGCCAGGGGAATCAGCCCCAGCATTTT.

V is TRBV4-3 and J is TRBJ2-1; TRBD2 aligns across 15 bases. Germline V gene data show CDR1 as LGHNA and CDR2 as YSLEER. CDR3 size: 17 residues. The V and J ends lost 5 bases and 9 bases, in that order; junction bases with no gene match: 11. CDR3 loop: CASSSHGLAGGHGEQFF. CDR3 bases: TGCGCCAGCAGCTCTCACGGACTAGCGGGGGGGCACGGTGAGCAGTTCTTC.

Note on this clone: The junction departs from the called germline gene at one end, perhaps through a read error. The chain joins TRBV7-7 to TRBJ2-5, with D possibly being TRBD2 (6 bases). The CDR3 has 15 amino acids. The germline V gene has CDR1 SSHAT and CDR2 FNYEAQ (reference sequence). CDR3 sequence (DNA): TGTGCTAGCAGCCCTCCAGGAGGGGACGGAGAGACCCAGTACTTC. It encodes CASSPPGGDGETQYF.